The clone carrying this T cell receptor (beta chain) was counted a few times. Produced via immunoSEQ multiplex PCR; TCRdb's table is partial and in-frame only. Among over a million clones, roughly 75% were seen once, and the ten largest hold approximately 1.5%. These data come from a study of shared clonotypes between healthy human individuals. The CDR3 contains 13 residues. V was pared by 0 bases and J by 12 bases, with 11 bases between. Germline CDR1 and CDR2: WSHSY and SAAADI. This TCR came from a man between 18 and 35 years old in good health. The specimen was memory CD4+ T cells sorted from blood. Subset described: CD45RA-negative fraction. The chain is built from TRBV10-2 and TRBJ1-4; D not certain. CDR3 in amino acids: CASSESMRGELFF. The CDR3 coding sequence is TGCGCCAGCAGTGAGTCGATGCGGGGTGAACTGTTTTTT.